This note documents a single T cell receptor (beta chain) sequence. Its antigen is unknown. The record originates from a study of T cell repertoires in cytomegalovirus infection. TCRdb redid the calling of the reads with MiXCR, one entry per CDR3 protein. The table records 100,000 to 150,000 distinct CDR3 sequences, around 30% of them present only once. The origin of this receptor is a human donor in good health (CMV status not recorded). Some clones in this sample may be carry-over from other donors' samples. Material: CD8+ T cells from cultured PBMCs, obtained from culture after CMV antigen stimulation.

The CDR3 here is CASSRSGSGGYTF. The DNA for the CDR3 is TGTGCCAGCAGTCGGTCAGGATCGGGTGGCTACACCTTC. V and J are TRBV12-3 or TRBV12-4 and TRBJ1-2; D not resolved. V lost 5 bases to trimming and J lost 7 bases, with 14 bases between them. CDR3 length: 13 amino acids.